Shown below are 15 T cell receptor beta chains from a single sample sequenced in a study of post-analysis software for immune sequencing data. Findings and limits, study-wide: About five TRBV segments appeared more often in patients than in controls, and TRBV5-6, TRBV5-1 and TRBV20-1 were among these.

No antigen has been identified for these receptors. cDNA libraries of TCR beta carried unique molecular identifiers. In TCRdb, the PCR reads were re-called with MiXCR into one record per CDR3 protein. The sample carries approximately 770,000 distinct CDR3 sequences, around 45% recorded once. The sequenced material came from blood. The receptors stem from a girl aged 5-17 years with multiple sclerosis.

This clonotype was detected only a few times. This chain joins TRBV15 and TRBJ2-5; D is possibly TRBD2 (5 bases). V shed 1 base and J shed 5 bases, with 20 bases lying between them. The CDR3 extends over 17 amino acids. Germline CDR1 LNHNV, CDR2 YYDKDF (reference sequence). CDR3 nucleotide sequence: TGTGCCACCAGCAGAGTAGTAGGACGGGGTGGGAAGGAGACCCAGTACTTC. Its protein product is CATSRVVGRGGKETQYF.

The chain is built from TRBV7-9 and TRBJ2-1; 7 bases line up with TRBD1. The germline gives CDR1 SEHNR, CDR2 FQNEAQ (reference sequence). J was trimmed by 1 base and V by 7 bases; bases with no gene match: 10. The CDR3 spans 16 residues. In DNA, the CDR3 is TGTGCCAGCAACGAAAGGGGGCCTGGTTCCTACAATGAGCAGTTCTTC. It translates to CASNERGPGSYNEQFF. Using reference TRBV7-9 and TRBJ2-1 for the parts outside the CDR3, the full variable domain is DTGVSQNPRHKITKRGQNVTFRCDPISEHNRLYWYRQTLGQGPEFLTYFQNEAQLEKSRLLSDRFSAERPKGSFSTLEIQRTEQGDSAMYLCASNERGPGSYNEQFFGPGTRLTVL.

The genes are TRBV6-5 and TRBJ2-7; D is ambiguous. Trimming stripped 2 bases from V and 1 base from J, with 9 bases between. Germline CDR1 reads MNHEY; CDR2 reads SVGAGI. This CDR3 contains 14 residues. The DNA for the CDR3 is TGTGCCAGCAGTTACGGTCGGTTTTCCTACGAGCAGTACTTC. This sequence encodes CASSYGRFSYEQYF.

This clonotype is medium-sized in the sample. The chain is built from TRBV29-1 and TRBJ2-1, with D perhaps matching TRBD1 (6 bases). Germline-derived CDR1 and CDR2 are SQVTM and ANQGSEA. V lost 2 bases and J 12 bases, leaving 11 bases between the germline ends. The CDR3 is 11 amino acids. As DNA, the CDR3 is TGCAGCGTTGAAACAGGGTCGGTGCAGTTCTTC. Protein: CSVETGSVQFF.

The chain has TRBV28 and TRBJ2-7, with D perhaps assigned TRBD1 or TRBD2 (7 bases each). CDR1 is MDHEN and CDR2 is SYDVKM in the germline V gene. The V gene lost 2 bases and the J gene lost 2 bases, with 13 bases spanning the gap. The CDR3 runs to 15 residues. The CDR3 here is CASSLSGTATYEQYF. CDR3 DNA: TGTGCCAGCAGTTTAAGCGGGACAGCAACCTACGAGCAGTACTTC.

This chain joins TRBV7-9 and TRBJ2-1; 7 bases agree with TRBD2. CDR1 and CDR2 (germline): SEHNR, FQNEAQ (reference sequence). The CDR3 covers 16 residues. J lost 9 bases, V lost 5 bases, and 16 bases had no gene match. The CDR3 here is CASSPRVGEGSGEQFF. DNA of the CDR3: TGTGCCAGCAGCCCACGAGTAGGGGAGGGCTCAGGTGAGCAGTTCTTC. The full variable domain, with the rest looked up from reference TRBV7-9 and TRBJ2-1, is DTGVSQNPRHKITKRGQNVTFRCDPISEHNRLYWYRQTLGQGPEFLTYFQNEAQLEKSRLLSDRFSAERPKGSFSTLEIQRTEQGDSAMYLCASSPRVGEGSGEQFFGPGTRLTVL.

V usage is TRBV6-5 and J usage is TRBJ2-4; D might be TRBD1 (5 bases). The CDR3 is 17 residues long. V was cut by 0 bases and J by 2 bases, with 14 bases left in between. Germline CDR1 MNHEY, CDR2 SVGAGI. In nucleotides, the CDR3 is TGTGCCAGCAGTTACTCATGGCAGGGTGGGTCCAAAAACATTCAGTACTTC. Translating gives CASSYSWQGGSKNIQYF.

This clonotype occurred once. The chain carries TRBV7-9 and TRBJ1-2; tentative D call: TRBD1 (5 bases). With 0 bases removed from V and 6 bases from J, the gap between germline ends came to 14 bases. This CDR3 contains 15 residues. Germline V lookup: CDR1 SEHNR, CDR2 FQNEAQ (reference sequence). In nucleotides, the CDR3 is TGTGCCAGCAGCTTAGCGGGGACCGGGGGGAATGGCTACACCTTC. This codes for CASSLAGTGGNGYTF.

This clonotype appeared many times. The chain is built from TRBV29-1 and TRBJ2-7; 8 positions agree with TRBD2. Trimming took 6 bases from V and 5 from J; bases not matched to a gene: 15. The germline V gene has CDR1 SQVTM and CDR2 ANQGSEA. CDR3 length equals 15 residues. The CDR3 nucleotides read TGCAGCGTGAGGGGGGCCGGGACTAGTTTGGACGAGCAGTACTTC. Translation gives CSVRGAGTSLDEQYF.

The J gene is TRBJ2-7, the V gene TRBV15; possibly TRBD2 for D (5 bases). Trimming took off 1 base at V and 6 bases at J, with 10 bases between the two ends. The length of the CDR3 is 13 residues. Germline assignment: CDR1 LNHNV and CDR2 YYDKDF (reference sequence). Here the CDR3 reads CATSRAIEGEQYF. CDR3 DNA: TGTGCCACCAGCAGAGCGATCGAGGGCGAGCAGTACTTC.

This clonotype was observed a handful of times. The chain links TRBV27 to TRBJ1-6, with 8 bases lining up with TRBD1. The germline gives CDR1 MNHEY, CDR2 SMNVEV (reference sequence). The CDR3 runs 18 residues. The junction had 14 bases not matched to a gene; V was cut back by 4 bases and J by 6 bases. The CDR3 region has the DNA TGTGCCAGCAGTTCGAAAGCCGTGGACAGGGCTCCTAATTCACCCCTCCACTTT. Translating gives CASSSKAVDRAPNSPLHF.

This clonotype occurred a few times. The CDR3 bases are TGTGCCAGCAGCGGCCCTAGCGGGAGTAGTTATGAGCAGTTCTTC. This sequence encodes CASSGPSGSSYEQFF. The V call is TRBV7-2, the J call TRBJ2-1; 10 nucleotides line up with TRBD2. Germline CDR1 is SGHTA and CDR2 is FQGNSA. This CDR3 comprises 15 residues. The trim removed 5 bases at V and 8 bases at J, leaving 9 bases unmatched. Full variable domain (missing parts from reference TRBV7-2 and TRBJ2-1): GAGVSQSPSNKVTEKGKDVELRCDPISGHTALYWYRQSLGQGLEFLIYFQGNSAPDKSGLPSDRFSAERTGGSVSTLTIQRTQQEDSAVYLCASSGPSGSSYEQFFGPGTRLTVL.

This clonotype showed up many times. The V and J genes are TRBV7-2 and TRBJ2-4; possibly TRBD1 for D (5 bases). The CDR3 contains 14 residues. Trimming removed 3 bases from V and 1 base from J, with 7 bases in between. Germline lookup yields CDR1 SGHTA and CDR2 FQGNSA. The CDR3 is CASSLGRAKNIQYF. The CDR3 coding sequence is TGTGCCAGCAGCTTGGGGCGGGCCAAAAACATTCAGTACTTC.

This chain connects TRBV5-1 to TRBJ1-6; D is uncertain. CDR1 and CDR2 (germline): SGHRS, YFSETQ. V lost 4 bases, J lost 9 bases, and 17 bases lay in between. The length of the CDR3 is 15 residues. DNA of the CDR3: TGCGCCAGCAGCCCGGAGGCAACCGAGGGTTCACCCCTCCACTTT. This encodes CASSPEATEGSPLHF.

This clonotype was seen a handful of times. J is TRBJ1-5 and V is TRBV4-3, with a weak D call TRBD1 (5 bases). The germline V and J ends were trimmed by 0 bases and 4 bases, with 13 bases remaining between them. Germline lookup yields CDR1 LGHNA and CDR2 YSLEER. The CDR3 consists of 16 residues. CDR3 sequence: CASSQDLDSYNQPQHF. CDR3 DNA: TGCGCCAGCAGCCAAGATCTTGACAGTTATAATCAGCCCCAGCATTTT.